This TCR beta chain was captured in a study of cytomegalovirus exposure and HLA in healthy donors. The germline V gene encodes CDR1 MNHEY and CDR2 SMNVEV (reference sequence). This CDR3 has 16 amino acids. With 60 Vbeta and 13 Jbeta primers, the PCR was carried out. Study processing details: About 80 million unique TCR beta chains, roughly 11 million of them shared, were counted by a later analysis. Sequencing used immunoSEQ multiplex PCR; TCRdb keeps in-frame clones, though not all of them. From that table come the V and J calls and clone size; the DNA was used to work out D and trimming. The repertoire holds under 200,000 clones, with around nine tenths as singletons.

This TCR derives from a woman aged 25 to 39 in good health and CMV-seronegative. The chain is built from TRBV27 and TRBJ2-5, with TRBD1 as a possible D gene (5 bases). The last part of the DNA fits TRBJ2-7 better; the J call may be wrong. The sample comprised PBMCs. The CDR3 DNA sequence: TGTGCCAGCAGTCCCAGACAGTTCTCGAGCTCCTACGAGCAGTACTTC. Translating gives CASSPRQFSSSYEQYF.